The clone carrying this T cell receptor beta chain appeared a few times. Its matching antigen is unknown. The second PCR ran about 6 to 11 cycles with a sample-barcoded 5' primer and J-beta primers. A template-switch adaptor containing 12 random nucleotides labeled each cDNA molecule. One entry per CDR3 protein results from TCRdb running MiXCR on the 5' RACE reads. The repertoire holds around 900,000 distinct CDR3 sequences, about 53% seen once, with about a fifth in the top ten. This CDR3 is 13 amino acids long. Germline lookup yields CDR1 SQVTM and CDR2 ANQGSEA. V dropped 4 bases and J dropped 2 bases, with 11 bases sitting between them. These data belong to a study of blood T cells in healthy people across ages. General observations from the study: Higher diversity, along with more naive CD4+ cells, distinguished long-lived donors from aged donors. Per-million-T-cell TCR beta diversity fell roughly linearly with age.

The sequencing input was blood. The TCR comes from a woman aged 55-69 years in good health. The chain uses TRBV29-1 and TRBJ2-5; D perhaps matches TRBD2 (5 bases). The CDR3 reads CSVVGRLQETQYF. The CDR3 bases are TGCAGCGTTGTAGGGAGACTTCAAGAGACCCAGTACTTC.